This T cell receptor (beta chain) came from a study of CD8+ T cells in alopecia areata. Whole-study context: Those treated were given oral tofacitinib at 5 to 10 mg twice daily. Tofacitinib dosing lasted 6 to 18 months, which was then followed by 6 months off drug.

This clone has a handful of counts. The CDR3 spans 12 residues. Trimming shortened V by 10 bases and J by 6 bases, and 15 bases separated the two germline ends. Germline V gives CDR1 SGHDT, CDR2 YYEEEE. It was cDNA, reverse transcribed from extracted RNA, that served as the sequencing template. The repertoire was sequenced with immunoSEQ multiplex PCR; TCRdb's copy has only in-frame clones and lacks some. The table includes approximately 210,000 clones, roughly three fifths detected once. Treatment here: oral pan-JAK inhibitor, 5-10 mg twice daily. Alopecia areata patients had lesional scalp punch biopsies and peripheral blood taken from them.

The genes are TRBV5-6 and TRBJ2-3; D may be TRBD1 or TRBD2 (5 bases each). Material: CD4+ T cells sorted from blood, obtained at week 44, from a patient treated with tofacitinib. This TCR came from a human donor with alopecia areata. The CDR3 loop is CASGPRWDTQYF. CDR3 nucleotide sequence: TGTGCCTCGGGACCCCGATGGGATACGCAGTATTTT.